Shown below are 2 T cell receptor beta chains from a single sample sequenced in a study of CD8 T cell repertoires and HIV-1 epitope variants. No cognate antigen is known for these TCRs. Here immunoSEQ multiplex PCR was the method, and the copy in TCRdb shows in-frame clones only, minus some. The profile shows around 2,000 clones, approximately 72% of them singletons. Sequencing was done on a sample of cultured CD8+ T cells derived from PBMCs. The source is a male donor with HIV.

This clone was picked up a small number of times. The CDR3 bases are TGTGCCAGCAGCTTGGAGCGGGGGAGCTCCTACAATGAGCAGTTCTTC. It specifies CASSLERGSSYNEQFF. This chain links TRBV5-6 with TRBJ2-1, with TRBD2 identical over 8 bases. V gave up 0 bases and J gave up 0 bases; unmatched junction bases: 2. The CDR3 is 16 residues long. From germline, CDR1 is SGHDT and CDR2 YYEEEE.

By its share, this clone is large. The gene calls are TRBV11-1 and TRBJ1-1; no clear D gene. CDR3 size: 15 residues. Germline loops: CDR1 SGHAT, CDR2 FQDESV (reference sequence). Deletions cut 5 bases from V and 1 base from J, with 14 bases between. DNA for the CDR3: TGTGCCAGCAGCCCCCAGGCGATCCCGAACACTGAAGCTTTCTTT. Translating it yields CASSPQAIPNTEAFF.